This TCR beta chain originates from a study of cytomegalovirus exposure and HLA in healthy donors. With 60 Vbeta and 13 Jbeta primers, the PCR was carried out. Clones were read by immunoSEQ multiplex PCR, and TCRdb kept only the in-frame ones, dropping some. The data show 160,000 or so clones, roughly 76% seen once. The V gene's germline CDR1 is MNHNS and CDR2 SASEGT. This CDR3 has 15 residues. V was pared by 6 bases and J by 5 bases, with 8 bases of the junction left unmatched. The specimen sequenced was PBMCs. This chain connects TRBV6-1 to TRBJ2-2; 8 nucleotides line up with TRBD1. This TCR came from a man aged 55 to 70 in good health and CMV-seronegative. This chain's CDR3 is CASRAGGATTGELFF. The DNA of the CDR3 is TGTGCCAGCAGGGCAGGGGGCGCCACGACCGGGGAGCTGTTTTTT.